This T cell receptor beta chain appears in the sequencing data of a study of blood T cells in healthy people across ages. The use of a sample-barcoded 5' primer and a J-beta primer mix characterized a second PCR of about 6 to 12 cycles. Every single cDNA molecule received a tag from a template-switch adaptor with 12 random nucleotides. Each CDR3 protein gets one entry after TCRdb re-called the 5' RACE reads with MiXCR. Among some 790,000 distinct CDR3 sequences listed, 29% were seen once. This clonotype was seen at least ten times. Its antigen remains unknown. The CDR3 covers 15 residues. Germline CDR1 SGHTA, CDR2 FQGNSA. Germline trimming cut 5 bases from V and 2 bases from J; bases unmatched to any gene: 5. Study-wide points: Not knowing donor CMV status may have confounded expanded clonotype changes. Greater diversity and more naive CD4+ cells were seen in long-lived donors than in aged donors. Observed TCR beta diversity showed a strong correlation with the percentage of naive T cells as measured by flow cytometry.

The TCR comes from a woman of 80 years or more in good health. V and J are TRBV7-2 and TRBJ2-1; 8 nucleotides align to TRBD2. Material: blood. In DNA form, the CDR3 reads TGTGCCAGCAGCCCCCCGGGACTAGCCTACAATGAGCAGTTCTTC. Its protein is CASSPPGLAYNEQFF.